This record covers a single T cell receptor (beta chain). These data belong to a study of blood T cell repertoires in COVID-19. The J segment lost 3 bases and the V segment lost 5 bases, leaving 8 bases of the junction unmatched. The length of the CDR3 is 15 residues. Germline V gene data show CDR1 as SGHTA and CDR2 as FQGNSA. TCRdb's table, derived via immunoSEQ multiplex PCR, lists solely in-frame clones and lacks some. The table records about 50,000 clones, 83% of them present only once. The TCR originated in a man between 40 and 49 years old with acute or convalescent COVID-19. This chain links TRBV7-2 with TRBJ2-3; 7 bases align to TRBD1. The sample consisted of peripheral blood. In DNA form, the CDR3 reads TGTGCCAGCAGCCACCGGGACAGAATTACAGATACGCAGTATTTT. Translated: CASSHRDRITDTQYF.